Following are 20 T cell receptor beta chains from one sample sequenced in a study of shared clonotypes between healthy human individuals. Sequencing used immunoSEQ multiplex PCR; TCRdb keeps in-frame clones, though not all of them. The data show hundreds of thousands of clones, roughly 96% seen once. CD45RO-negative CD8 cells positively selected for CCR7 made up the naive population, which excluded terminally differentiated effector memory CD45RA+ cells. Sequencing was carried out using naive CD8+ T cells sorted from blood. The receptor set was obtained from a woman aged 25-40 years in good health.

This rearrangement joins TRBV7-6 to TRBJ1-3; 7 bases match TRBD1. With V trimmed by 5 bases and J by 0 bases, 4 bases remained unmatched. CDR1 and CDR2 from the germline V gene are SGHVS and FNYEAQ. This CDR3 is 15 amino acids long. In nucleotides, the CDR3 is TGTGCCAGCAGCAAGACAGGGAGCTCTGGAAACACCATATATTTT. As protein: CASSKTGSSGNTIYF.

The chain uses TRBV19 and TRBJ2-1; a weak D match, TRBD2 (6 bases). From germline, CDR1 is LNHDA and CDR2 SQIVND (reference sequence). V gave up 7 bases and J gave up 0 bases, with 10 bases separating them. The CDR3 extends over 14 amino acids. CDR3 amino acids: CASNEAGSYNEQFF. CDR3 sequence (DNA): TGTGCCAGTAATGAAGCGGGCTCCTACAATGAGCAGTTCTTC.

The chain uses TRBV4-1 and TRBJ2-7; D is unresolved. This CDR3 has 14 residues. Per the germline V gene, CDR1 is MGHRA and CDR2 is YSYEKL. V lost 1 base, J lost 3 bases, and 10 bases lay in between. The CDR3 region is CASSQVPDGYEQYF. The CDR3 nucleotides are TGCGCCAGCAGCCAAGTGCCTGACGGCTACGAGCAGTACTTC.

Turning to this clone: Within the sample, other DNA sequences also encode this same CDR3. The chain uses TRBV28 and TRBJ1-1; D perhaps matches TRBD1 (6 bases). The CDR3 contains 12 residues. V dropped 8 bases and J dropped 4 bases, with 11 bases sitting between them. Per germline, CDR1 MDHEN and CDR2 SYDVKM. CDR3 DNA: TGTGCCAGCCGGGGGCTCGGCACTGAAGCTTTCTTT. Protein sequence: CASRGLGTEAFF.

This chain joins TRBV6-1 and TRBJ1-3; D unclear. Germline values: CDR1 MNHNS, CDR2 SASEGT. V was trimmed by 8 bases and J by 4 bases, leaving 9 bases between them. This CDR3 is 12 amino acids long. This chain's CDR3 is CASDASGNTIYF. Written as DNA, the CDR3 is TGTGCCAGCGACGCTAGCGGAAACACCATATATTTT.

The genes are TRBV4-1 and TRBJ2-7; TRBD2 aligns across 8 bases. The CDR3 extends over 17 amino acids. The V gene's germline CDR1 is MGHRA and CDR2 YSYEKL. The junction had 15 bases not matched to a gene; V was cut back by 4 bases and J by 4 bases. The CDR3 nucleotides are TGCGCCAGCAGCCGCGAAACTGGAGCGGGAGACGGATACGAGCAGTACTTC. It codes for CASSRETGAGDGYEQYF.

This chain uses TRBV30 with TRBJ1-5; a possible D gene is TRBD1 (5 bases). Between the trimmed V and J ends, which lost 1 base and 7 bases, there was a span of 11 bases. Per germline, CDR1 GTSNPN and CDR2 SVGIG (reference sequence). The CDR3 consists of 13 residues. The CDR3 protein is CAWSEGPGQPQHF. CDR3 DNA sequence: TGTGCCTGGAGTGAGGGACCCGGGCAGCCCCAGCATTTT. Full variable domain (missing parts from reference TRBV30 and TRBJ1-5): SQTIHQWPATLVQPVGSPLSLECTVEGTSNPNLYWYRQAAGRGLQLLFYSVGIGQISSEVPQNLSASRPQDRQFILSSKKLLLSDSGFYLCAWSEGPGQPQHFGDGTRLSIL.

The CDR3 protein is CASSPEGTSGIYTDTQYF. The CDR3 DNA reads TGTGCCAGCAGCCCTGAGGGGACTAGCGGGATCTACACAGATACGCAGTATTTT. The V gene is TRBV11-2, the J gene TRBJ2-3; 13 bases fit TRBD2. CDR3 size: 18 residues. CDR1 is SGHAT and CDR2 is FQNNGV in the germline V gene. J was trimmed by 2 bases and V by 5 bases; bases with no gene match: 10.

The CDR3 loop is CASSQQTGELFF. CDR3 nucleotides: TGCGCCAGCAGCCAACAAACCGGGGAGCTGTTTTTT. The V and J genes are TRBV4-1 and TRBJ2-2; D unclear. Germline V lookup: CDR1 MGHRA, CDR2 YSYEKL. The CDR3 has 12 residues. V lost 2 bases and J lost 5, with 3 bases in between.

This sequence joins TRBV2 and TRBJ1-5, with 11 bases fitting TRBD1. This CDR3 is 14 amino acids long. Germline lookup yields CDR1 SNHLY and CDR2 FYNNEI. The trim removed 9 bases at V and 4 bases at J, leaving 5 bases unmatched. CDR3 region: CASGQGARNQPQHF. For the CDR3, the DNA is TGTGCCAGTGGACAGGGGGCACGGAATCAGCCCCAGCATTTT.

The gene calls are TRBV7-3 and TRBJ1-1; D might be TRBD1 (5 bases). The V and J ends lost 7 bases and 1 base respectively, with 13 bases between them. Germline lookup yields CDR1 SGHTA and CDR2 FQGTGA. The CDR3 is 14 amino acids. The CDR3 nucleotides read TGTGCCAGCAAAACAGATGGGGCGAACACTGAAGCTTTCTTT. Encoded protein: CASKTDGANTEAFF.

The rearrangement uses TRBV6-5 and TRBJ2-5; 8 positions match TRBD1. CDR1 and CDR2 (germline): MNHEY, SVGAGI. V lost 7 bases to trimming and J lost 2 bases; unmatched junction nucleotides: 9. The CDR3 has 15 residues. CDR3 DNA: TGTGCCAGCACACCCACGGACAGGGAGCAAGAGACCCAGTACTTC. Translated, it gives CASTPTDREQETQYF.

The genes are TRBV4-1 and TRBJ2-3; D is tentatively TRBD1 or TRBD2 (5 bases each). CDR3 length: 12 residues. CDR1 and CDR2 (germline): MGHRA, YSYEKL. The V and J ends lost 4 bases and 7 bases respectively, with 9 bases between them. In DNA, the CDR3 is TGCGCCAGCAGCCCTGAGGGGTATACGCAGTATTTT. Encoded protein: CASSPEGYTQYF.

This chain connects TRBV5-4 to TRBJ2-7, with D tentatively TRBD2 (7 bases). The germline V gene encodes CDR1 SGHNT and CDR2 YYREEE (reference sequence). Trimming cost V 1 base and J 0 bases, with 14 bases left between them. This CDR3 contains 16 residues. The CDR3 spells CASSLSGGSGSYEQYF. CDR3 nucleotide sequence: TGTGCCAGCAGCTTGTCGGGGGGCTCGGGCTCCTACGAGCAGTACTTC.

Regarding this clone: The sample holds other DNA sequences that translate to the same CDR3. CDR3 sequence (DNA): TGTGCCAGTAGTCCCCTTGGGAACACTGAAGCTTTCTTT. Translation gives CASSPLGNTEAFF. The chain recombines TRBV19 with TRBJ1-1; D not resolved. This CDR3 has 13 amino acids. The V end lost 5 bases, the J end lost 1 base, and 8 bases lay between the germline ends. Per germline, CDR1 LNHDA and CDR2 SQIVND (reference sequence). Full variable domain (missing parts from reference TRBV19 and TRBJ1-1): DGGITQSPKYLFRKEGQNVTLSCEQNLNHDAMYWYRQDPGQGLRLIYYSQIVNDFQKGDIAEGYSVSREKKESFPLTVTSAQKNPTAFYLCASSPLGNTEAFFGQGTRLTVV.

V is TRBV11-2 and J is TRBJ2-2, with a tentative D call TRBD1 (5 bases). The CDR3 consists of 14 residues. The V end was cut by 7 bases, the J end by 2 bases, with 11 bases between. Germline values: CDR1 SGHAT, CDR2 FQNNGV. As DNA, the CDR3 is TGTGCCAGCAAGGGGCCTACCAACACCGGGGAGCTGTTTTTT. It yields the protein CASKGPTNTGELFF.

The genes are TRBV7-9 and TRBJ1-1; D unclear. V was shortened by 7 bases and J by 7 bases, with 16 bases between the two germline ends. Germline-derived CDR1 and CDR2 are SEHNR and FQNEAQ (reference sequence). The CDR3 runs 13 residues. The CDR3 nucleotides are TGTGCCAGCACCCCCAAGGAATGGGGTGAAGCTTTCTTT. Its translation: CASTPKEWGEAFF. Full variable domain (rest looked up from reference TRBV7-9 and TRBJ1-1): DTGVSQNPRHKITKRGQNVTFRCDPISEHNRLYWYRQTLGQGPEFLTYFQNEAQLEKSRLLSDRFSAERPKGSFSTLEIQRTEQGDSAMYLCASTPKEWGEAFFGQGTRLTVV.

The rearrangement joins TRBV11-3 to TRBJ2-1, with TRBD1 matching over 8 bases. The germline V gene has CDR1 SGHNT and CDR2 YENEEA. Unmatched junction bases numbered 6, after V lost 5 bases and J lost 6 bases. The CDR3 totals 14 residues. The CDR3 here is CASSPRTGSNEQFF. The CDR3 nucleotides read TGTGCCAGCAGCCCTAGGACAGGGTCCAATGAGCAGTTCTTC.

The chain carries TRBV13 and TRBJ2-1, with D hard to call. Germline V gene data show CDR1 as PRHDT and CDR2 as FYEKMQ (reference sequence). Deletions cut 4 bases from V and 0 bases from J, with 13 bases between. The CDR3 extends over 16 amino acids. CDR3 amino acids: CASSSHSESSYNEQFF. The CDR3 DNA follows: TGTGCCAGCAGCTCTCACAGCGAAAGCTCCTACAATGAGCAGTTCTTC.

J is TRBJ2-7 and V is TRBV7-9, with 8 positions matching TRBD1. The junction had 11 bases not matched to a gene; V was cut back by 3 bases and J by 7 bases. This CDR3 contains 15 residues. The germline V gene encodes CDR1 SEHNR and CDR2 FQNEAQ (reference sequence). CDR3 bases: TGTGCCAGCAGCTTTCTGCAGGGGGCCCTGGGTGAGCAGTACTTC. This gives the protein CASSFLQGALGEQYF.